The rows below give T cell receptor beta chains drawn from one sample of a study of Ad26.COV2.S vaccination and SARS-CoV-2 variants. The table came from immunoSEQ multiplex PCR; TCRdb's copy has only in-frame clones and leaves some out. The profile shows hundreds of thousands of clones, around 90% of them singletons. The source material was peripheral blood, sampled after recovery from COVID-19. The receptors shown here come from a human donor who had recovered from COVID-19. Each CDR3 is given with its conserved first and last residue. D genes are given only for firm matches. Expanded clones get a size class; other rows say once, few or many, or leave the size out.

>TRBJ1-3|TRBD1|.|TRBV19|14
CASSTTGAGNTIYF
TGTGCCAGTAGTACGACAGGGGCTGGAAACACCATATATTTT
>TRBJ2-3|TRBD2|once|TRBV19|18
CASSIDHETSGWVDTQYF
TGTGCCAGTAGTATAGATCATGAGACTAGCGGCTGGGTAGATACGCAGTATTTT
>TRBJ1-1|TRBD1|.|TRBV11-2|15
CASSPGQKKNTEAFF
TGTGCCAGCAGCCCGGGACAGAAAAAAAACACTGAAGCTTTCTTT
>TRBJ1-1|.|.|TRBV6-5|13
CATTTGIGTEAFF
TGTGCCACCACTACAGGGATTGGGACTGAAGCTTTCTTT
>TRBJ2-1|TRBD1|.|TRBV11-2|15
CASSPGQGAYNEQFF
TGTGCCAGCAGCCCAGGACAGGGAGCCTACAATGAGCAGTTCTTC
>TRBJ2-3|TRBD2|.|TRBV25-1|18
CASQSAKGVAGGTDTQYF
TGTGCCAGCCAATCCGCTAAGGGCGTAGCGGGGGGCACAGATACGCAGTATTTT
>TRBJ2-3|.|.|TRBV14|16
CASSQGPPLTTDTQYF
TGTGCCAGCAGCCAAGGCCCTCCGCTTACCACAGATACGCAGTATTTT
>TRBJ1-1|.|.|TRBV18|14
CASSRSGLGTEAFF
TGTGCCAGCTCACGTTCCGGGCTCGGCACTGAAGCTTTCTTT
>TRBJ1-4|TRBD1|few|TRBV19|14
CASSKTGANEKLFF
TGTGCCAGTAGTAAAACAGGGGCTAATGAAAAACTGTTTTTT
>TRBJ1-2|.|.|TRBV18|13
CASSLTESYGYTF
TGTGCCAGCTCACTGACAGAATCCTATGGCTACACCTTC
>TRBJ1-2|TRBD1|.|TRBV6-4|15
CASRPGQGSNYGYTF
TGTGCCAGCCGGCCGGGACAGGGATCTAACTATGGCTACACCTTC
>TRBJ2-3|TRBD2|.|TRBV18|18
CASSLETSGFTSTDTQYF
TGTGCCAGCTCACTAGAGACTAGCGGATTTACTAGCACAGATACGCAGTATTTT
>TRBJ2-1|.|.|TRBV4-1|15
CASSPPGGGHNEQFF
TGCGCCAGCAGCCCCCCAGGGGGGGGGCACAATGAGCAGTTCTTC
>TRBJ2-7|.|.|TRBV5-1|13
CASTTAGNYEQYF
TGCGCCAGCACAACGGCAGGGAACTACGAGCAGTACTTC